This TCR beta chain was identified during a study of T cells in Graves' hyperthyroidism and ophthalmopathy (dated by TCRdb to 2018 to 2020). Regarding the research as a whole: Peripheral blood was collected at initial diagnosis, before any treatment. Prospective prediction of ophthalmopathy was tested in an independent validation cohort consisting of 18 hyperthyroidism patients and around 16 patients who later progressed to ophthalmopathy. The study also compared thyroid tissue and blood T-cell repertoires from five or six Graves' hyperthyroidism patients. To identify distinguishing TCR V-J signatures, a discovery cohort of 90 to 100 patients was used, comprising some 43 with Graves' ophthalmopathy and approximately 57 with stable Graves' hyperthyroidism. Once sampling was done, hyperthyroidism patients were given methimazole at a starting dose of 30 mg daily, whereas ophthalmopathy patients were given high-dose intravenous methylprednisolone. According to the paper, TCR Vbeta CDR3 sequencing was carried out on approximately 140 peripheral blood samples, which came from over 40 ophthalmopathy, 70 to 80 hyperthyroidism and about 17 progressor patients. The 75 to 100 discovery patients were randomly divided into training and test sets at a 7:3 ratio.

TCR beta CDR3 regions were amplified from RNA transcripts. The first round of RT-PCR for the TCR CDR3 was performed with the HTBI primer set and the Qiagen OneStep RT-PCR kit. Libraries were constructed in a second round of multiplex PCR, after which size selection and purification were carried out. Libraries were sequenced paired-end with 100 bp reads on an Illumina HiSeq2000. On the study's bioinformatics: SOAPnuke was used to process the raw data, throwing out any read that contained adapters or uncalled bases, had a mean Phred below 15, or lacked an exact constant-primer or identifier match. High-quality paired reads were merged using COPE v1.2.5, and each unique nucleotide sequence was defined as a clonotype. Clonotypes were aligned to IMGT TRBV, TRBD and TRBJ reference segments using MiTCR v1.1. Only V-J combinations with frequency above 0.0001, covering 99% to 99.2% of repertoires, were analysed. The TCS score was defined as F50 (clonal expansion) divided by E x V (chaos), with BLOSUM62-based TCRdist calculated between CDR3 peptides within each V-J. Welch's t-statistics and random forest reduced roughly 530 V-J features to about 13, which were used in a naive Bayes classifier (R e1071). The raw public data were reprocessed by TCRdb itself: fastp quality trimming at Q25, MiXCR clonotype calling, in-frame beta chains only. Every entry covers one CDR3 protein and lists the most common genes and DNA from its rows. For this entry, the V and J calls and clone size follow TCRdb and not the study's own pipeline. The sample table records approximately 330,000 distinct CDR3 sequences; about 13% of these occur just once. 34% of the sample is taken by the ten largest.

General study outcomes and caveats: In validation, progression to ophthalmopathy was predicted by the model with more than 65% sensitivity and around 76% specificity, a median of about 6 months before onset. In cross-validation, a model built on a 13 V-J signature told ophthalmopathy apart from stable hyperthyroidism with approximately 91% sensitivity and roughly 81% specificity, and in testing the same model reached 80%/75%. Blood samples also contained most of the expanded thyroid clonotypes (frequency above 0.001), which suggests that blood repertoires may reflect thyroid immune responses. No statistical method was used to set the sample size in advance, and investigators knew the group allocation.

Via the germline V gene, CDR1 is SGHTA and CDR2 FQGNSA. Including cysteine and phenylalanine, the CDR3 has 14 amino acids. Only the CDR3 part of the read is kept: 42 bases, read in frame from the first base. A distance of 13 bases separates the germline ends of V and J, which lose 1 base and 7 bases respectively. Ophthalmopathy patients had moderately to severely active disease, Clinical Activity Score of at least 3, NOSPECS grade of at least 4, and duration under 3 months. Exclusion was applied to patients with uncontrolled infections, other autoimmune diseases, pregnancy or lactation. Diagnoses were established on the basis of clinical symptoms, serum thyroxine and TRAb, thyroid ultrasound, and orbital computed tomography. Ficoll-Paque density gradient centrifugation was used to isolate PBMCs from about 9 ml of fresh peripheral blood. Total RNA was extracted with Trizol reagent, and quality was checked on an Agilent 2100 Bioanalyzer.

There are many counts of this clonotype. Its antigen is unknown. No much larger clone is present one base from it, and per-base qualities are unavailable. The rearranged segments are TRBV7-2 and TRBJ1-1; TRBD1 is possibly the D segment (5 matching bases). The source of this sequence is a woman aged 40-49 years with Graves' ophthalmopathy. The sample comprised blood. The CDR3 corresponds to CASSLGWYQGEAFF. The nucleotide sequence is TGTGCCAGCAGCTTAGGGTGGTATCAGGGTGAAGCTTTCTTT.